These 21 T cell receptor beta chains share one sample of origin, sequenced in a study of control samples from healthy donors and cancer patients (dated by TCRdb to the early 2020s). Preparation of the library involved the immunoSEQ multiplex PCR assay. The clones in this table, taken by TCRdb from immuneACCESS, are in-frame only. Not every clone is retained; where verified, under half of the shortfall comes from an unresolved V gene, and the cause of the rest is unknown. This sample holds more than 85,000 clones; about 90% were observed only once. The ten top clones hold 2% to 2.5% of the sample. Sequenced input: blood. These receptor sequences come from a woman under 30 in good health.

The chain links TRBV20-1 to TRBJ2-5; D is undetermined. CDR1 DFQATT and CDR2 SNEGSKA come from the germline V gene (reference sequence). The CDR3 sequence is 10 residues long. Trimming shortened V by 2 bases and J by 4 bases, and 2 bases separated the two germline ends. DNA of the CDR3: TGCAGTGCTAGAATAGAGACCCAGTACTTC. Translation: CSARIETQYF.

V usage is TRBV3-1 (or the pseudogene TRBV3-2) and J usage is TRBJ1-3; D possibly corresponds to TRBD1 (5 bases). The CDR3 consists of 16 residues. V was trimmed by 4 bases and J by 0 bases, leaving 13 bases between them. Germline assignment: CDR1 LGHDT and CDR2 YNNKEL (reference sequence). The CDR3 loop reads CASSPQGTLSGNTIYF. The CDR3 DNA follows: TGTGCCAGCAGCCCCCAGGGAACCCTCTCTGGAAACACCATATATTTT.

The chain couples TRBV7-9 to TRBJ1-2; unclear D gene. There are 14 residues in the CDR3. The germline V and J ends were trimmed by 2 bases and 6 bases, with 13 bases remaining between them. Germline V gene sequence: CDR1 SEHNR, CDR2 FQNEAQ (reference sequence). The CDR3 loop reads CASSLISQTDGYTF. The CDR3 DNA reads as TGTGCCAGCAGCTTAATTTCCCAGACGGATGGCTACACCTTC.

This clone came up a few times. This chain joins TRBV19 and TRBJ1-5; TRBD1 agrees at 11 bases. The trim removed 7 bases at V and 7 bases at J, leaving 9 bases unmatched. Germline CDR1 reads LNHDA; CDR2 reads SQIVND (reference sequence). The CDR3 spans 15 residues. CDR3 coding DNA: TGTGCCAGTAAAGACGGACAGGGGGCAAGGCAGCCCCAGCATTTT. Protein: CASKDGQGARQPQHF.

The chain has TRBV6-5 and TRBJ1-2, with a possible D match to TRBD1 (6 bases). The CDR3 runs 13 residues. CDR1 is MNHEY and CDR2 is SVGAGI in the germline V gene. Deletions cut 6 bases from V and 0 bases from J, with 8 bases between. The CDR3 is CASRQGANYGYTF. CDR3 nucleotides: TGTGCCAGCAGACAGGGTGCTAACTATGGCTACACCTTC.

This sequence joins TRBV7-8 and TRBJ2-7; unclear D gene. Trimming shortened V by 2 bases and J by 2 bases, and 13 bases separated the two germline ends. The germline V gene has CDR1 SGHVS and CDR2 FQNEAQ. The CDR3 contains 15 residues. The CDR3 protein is CASSLRTPNPYEQYF. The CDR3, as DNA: TGTGCCAGCAGCTTAAGAACACCTAACCCCTACGAGCAGTACTTC.

The CDR3 DNA is TGTGCCAGCAGCTTAGTCGGCAGGGGCCCTGATGGCTACACCTTC. Translation gives CASSLVGRGPDGYTF. The V and J genes are TRBV7-9 and TRBJ1-2; the D gene is possibly TRBD1 (6 bases). Per the germline V gene, CDR1 is SEHNR and CDR2 is FQNEAQ (reference sequence). With 1 base removed from V and 6 bases from J, the gap between germline ends came to 15 bases. CDR3 length equals 15 residues.

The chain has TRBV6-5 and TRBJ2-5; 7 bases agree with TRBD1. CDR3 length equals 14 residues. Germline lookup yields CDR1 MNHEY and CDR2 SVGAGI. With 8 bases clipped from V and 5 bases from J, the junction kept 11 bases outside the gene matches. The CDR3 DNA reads TGTGCCAGCGATAACGGGCAGGGACAGGAGACCCAGTACTTC. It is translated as CASDNGQGQETQYF.

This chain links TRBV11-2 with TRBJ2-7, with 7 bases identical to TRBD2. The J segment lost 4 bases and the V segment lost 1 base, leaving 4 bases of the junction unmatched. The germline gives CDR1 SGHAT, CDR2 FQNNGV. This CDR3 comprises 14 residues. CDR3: CASSLAGGGYEQYF. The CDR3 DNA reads TGTGCCAGCAGCTTAGCTGGGGGGGGGTACGAGCAGTACTTC.

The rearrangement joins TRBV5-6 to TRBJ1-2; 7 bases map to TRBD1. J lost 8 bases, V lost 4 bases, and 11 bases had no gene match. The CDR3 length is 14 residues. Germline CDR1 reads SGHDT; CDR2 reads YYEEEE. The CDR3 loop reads CASSVWTGSNGYTF. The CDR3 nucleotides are TGTGCCAGCAGCGTCTGGACAGGAAGCAACGGCTACACCTTC.

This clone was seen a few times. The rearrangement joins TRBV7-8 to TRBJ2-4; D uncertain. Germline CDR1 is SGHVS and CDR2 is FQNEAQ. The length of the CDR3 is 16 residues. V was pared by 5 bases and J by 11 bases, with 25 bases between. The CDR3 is CASSPKSSQKASVQYF. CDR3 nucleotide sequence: TGTGCCAGCAGCCCCAAGAGTAGCCAAAAAGCCAGTGTTCAGTACTTC.

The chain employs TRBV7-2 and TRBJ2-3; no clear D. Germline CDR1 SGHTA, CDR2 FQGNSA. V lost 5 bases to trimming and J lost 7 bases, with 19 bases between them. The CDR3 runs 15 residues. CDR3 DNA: TGTGCCAGCAGCCCGCAGCTTCCCTCCGTGTATACGCAGTATTTT. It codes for CASSPQLPSVYTQYF.

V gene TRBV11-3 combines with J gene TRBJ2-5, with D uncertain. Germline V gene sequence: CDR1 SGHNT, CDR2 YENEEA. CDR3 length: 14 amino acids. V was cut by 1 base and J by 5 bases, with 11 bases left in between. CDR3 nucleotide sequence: TGTGCCAGCAGCTTAGCCAACCCCGGGGAGACCCAGTACTTC. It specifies CASSLANPGETQYF.

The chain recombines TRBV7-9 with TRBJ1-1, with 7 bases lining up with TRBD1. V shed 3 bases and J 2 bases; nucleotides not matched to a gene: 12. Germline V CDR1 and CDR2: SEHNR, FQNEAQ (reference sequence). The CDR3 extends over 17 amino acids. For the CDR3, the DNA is TGTGCCAGCAGCTTTGACAGGGTCTATCAAGGAAACACTGAAGCTTTCTTT. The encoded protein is CASSFDRVYQGNTEAFF.

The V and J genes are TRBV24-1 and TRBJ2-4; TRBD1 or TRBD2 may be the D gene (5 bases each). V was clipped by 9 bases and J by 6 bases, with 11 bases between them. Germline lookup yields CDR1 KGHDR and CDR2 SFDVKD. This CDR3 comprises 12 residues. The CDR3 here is CATAEGTNIQYF. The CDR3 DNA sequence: TGTGCCACCGCAGAGGGGACAAACATTCAGTACTTC.

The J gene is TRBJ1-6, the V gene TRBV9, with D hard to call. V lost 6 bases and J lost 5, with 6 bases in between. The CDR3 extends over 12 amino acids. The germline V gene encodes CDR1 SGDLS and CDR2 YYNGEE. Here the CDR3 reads CASNADNSPLHF. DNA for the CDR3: TGTGCCAGCAATGCGGATAATTCACCCCTCCACTTT. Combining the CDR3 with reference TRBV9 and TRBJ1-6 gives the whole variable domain DSGVTQTPKHLITATGQRVTLRCSPRSGDLSVYWYQQSLDQGLQFLIQYYNGEERAKGNILERFSAQQFPDLHSELNLSSLELGDSALYFCASNADNSPLHFGNGTRLTVT.

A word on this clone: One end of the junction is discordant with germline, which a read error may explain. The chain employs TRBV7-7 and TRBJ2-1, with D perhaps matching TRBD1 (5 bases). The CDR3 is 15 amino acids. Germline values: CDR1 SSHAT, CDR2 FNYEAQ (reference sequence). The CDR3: CASSLDSSSYNEQFF. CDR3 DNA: TGTGCTAGCAGCTTAGACAGCAGCTCCTACAATGAGCAGTTCTTC.

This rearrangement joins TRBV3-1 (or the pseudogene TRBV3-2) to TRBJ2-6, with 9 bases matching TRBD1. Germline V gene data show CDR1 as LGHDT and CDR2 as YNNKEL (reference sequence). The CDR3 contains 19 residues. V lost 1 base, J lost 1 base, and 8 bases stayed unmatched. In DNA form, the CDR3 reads TGTGCCAGCAGCCAAGGGAGGACAGGGGCGTTTTCTGGGGCCAACGTCCTGACTTTC. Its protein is CASSQGRTGAFSGANVLTF.

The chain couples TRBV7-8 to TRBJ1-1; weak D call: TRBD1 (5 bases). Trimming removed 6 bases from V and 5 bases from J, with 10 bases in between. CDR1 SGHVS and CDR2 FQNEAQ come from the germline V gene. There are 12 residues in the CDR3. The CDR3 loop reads CASRPTATEAFF. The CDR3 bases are TGTGCCAGCAGACCGACAGCGACTGAAGCTTTCTTT.

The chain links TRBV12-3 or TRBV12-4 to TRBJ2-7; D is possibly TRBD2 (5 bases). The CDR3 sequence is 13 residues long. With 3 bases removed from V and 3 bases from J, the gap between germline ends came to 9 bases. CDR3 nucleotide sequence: TGTGCCAGCAGTTTTCGGGATCGCTACGAGCAGTACTTC. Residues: CASSFRDRYEQYF.

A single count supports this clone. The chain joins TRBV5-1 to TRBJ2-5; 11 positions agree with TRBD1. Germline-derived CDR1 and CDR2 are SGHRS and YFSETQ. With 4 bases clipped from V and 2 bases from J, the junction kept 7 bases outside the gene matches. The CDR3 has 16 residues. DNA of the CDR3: TGCGCCAGCAGCAGCCGGACAGGGGGCCGACAAGAGACCCAGTACTTC. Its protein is CASSSRTGGRQETQYF.